This T cell receptor (beta chain) was sequenced for a study of T cell responses to AZD1222 COVID-19 vaccine. Broader study findings: Regions 160-218 and 743-854 dominated among vaccine-associated CD4 TCRs spanning spike. Without day 14 samples, only post-peak T cell repertoires were studied. Once two AZD1222 doses were given, Spike-specific TCR breadth and depth went up.

Assay: immunoSEQ multiplex PCR; the TCRdb copy retains only in-frame clones and omits some. This repertoire shows approximately 200,000 clones, 90% to 95% found once; its top ten account for roughly 3.5%. As concerns this clone: Its target is not known.

The material sequenced was peripheral blood, taken 28 days after the second AZD1222 dose. The clonotype was recovered from an adult who received the AZD1222 COVID-19 vaccine.

The DNA of the CDR3 is TGTGCCAGCTCGCGGGACAGAGACACTGAAGCTTTCTTT. Its protein product is CASSRDRDTEAFF. The genes are TRBV18 and TRBJ1-1; 7 bases line up with TRBD1. V lost 6 bases, J lost 3 bases, and 4 bases stayed unmatched. The germline V gene has CDR1 KGHSH and CDR2 LQKENI. The CDR3 spans 13 residues. The entire variable domain, with the rest obtained from reference TRBV18 and TRBJ1-1, is as follows: NAGVMQNPRHLVRRRGQEARLRCSPMKGHSHVYWYRQLPEEGLKFMVYLQKENIIDESGMPKERFSAEFPKEGPSILRIQQVVRGDSAAYFCASSRDRDTEAFFGQGTRLTVV.